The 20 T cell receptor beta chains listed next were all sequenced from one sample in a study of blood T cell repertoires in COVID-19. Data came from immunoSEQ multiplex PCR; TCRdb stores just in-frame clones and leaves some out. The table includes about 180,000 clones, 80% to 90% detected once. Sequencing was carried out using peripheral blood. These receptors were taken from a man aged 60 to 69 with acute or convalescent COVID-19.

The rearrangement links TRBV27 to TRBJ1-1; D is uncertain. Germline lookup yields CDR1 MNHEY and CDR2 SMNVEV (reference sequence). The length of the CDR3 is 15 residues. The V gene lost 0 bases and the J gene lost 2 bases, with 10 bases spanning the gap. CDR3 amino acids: CASSLSPQANTEAFF. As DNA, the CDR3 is TGTGCCAGCAGTTTATCACCTCAGGCTAACACTGAAGCTTTCTTT.

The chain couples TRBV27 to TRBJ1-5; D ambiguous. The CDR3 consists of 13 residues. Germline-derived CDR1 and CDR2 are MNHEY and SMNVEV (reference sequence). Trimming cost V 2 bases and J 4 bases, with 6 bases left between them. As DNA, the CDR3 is TGTGCCAGCAGTTTACCCAGAAATCAGCCCCAGCATTTT. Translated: CASSLPRNQPQHF.

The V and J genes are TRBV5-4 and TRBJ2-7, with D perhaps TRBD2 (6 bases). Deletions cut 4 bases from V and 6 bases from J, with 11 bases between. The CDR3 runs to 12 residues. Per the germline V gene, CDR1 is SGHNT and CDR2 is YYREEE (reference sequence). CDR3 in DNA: TGTGCCAGCAGCCTAGGAGCGGGCGAGCAGTACTTC. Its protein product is CASSLGAGEQYF.

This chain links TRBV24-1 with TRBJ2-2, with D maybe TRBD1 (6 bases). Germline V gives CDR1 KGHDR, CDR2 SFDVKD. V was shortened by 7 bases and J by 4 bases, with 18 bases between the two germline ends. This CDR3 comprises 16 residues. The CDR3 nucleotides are TGTGCCACCAGCACCTCACAGGGAACGGGCACCGGGGAGCTGTTTTTT. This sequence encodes CATSTSQGTGTGELFF.

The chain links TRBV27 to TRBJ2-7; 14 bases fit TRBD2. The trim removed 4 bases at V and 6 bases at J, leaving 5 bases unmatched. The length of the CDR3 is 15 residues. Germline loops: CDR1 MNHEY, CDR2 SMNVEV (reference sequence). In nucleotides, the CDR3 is TGTGCCAGCAGTTACCCGGGACTAGCGGGAGTCGAGCAGTACTTC. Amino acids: CASSYPGLAGVEQYF.

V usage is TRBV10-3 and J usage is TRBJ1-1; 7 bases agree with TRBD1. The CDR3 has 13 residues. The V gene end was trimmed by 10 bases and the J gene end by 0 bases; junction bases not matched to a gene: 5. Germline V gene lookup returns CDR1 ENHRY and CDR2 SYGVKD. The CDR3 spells CATVGQMNTEAFF. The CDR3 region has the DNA TGTGCCACCGTGGGACAGATGAACACTGAAGCTTTCTTT.

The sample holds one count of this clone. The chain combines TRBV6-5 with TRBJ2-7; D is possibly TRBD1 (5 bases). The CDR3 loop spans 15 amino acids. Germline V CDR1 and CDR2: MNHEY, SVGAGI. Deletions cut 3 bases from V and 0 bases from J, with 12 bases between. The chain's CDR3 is CASSYKGMSSYEQYF. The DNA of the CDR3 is TGTGCCAGCAGTTATAAGGGGATGAGCTCCTACGAGCAGTACTTC.

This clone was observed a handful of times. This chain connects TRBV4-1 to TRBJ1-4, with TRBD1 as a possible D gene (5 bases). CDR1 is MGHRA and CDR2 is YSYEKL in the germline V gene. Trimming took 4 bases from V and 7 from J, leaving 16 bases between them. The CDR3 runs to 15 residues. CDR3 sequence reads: CASSPRVTATEKLFF. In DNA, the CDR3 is TGCGCCAGCAGCCCCAGGGTGACGGCGACTGAAAAACTGTTTTTT.

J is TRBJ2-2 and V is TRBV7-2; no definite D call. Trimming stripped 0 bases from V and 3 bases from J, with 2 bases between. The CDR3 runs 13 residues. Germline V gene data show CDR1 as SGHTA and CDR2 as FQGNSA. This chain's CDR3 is CASSLAYTGELFF. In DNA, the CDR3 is TGTGCCAGCAGCTTAGCCTACACCGGGGAGCTGTTTTTT.

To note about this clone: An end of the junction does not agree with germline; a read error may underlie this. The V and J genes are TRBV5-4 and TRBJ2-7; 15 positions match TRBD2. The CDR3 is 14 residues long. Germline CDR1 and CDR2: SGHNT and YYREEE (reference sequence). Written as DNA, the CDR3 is TGTGCCAGCAGCTCCAGGACTAGCGGGAGGGCCCACGACTTC. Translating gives CASSSRTSGRAHDF.

The CDR3 region is CASSRTSGSSTEQFF. The CDR3 DNA reads as TGTGCCAGCAGTAGGACTAGCGGGAGCTCTACTGAGCAGTTCTTC. The chain carries TRBV6-2 or TRBV6-3 and TRBJ2-1, with 13 positions matching TRBD2. This CDR3 region has 15 residues. Germline trimming cut 5 bases from V and 9 bases from J; bases unmatched to any gene: 7. The V gene's germline CDR1 is MNHEY and CDR2 SVGEGT.

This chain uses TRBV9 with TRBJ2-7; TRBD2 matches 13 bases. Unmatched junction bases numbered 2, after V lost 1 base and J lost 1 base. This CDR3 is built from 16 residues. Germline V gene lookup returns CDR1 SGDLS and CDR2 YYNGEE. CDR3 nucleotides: TGTGCCAGCAGCGTACTACTAGCGGGAGGGTCCTACGAGCAGTACTTC. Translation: CASSVLLAGGSYEQYF.

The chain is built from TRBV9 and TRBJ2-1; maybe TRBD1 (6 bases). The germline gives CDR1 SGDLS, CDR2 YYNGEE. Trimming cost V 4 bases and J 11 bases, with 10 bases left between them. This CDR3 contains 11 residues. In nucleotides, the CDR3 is TGTGCCAGCAGCCTAGGGGACAAGCAGTTCTTC. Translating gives CASSLGDKQFF. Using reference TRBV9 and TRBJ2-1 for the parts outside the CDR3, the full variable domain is DSGVTQTPKHLITATGQRVTLRCSPRSGDLSVYWYQQSLDQGLQFLIQYYNGEERAKGNILERFSAQQFPDLHSELNLSSLELGDSALYFCASSLGDKQFFGPGTRLTVL.

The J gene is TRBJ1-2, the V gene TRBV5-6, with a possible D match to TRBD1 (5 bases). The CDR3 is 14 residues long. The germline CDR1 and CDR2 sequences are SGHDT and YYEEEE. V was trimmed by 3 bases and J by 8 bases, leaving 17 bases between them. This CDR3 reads CASSYGGMRPGYTF. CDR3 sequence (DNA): TGTGCCAGCAGCTACGGGGGAATGCGTCCGGGCTACACCTTC.

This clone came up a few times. CDR3 nucleotides: TGCGCCAGCAGTGAATCGGGACAGGTGAACGGGGAGCTGTTTTTT. Translation gives CASSESGQVNGELFF. V and J are TRBV10-1 and TRBJ2-2, with 8 bases lining up with TRBD1. From germline, CDR1 is WNHNN and CDR2 SYGVQD (reference sequence). With 3 bases clipped from V and 7 bases from J, the junction kept 7 bases outside the gene matches. This CDR3 spans 15 amino acids.

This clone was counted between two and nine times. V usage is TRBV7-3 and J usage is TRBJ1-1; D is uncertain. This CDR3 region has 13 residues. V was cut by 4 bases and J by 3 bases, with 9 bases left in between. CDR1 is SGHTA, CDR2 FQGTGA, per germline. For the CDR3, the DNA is TGTGCCAGCAGCTCCCAACGGGACACTGAAGCTTTCTTT. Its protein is CASSSQRDTEAFF.

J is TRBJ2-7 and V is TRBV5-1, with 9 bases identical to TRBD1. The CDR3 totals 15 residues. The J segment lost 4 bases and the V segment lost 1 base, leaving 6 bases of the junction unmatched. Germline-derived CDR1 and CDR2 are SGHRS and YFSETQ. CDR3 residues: CASSLLGQGLYEQYF. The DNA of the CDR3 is TGCGCCAGCAGCTTGTTAGGACAGGGGCTTTACGAGCAGTACTTC.

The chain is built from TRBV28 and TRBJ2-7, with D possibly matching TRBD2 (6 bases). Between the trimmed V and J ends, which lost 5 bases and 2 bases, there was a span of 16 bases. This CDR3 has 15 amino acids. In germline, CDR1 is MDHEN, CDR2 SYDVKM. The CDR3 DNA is TGTGCCAGCAGTAATACCGGGACTCTCGCCTACGAGCAGTACTTC. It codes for CASSNTGTLAYEQYF.

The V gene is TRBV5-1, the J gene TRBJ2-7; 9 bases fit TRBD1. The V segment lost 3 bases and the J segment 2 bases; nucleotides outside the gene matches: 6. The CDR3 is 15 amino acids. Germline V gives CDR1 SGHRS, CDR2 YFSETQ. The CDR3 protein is CASSYDGTGTYEQYF. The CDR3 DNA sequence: TGCGCCAGCAGCTACGACGGGACAGGGACCTACGAGCAGTACTTC.

Here the CDR3 reads CSASDAGGRAYNEQFF. The CDR3 DNA reads TGCAGTGCTAGTGATGCGGGCGGGAGAGCCTACAATGAGCAGTTCTTC. V is TRBV20-1 and J is TRBJ2-1, with 7 bases that match TRBD2. The CDR3 spans 16 residues. CDR1 is DFQATT and CDR2 is SNEGSKA in the germline V gene (reference sequence). V lost 3 bases to trimming and J lost 2 bases; unmatched junction nucleotides: 10.